What follows describes a single TCR beta chain. Its matching antigen is unknown. The germline V and J ends were trimmed by 5 bases and 2 bases, with 10 bases remaining between them. This CDR3 has 13 amino acids. Germline V gives CDR1 SGDLS, CDR2 YYNGEE. This sample is drawn from a study of T cell responses to AZD1222 COVID-19 vaccine. Sequenced by immunoSEQ multiplex PCR; TCRdb stores in-frame clones only, minus some. The sample has fewer than 85,000 clones; roughly four fifths are singletons. The study, taken as a whole, reports: White British donors predominated, females outnumbered males, and clonal diversity was possibly underestimated. Regions 160-218 and 743-854 dominated among vaccine-associated CD4 TCRs spanning spike.

The V and J genes are TRBV9 and TRBJ1-2; D is possibly TRBD1 (6 bases). This sequence originates from an adult who received the AZD1222 COVID-19 vaccine. The sample in question was peripheral blood, obtained 28 days after the second AZD1222 dose. The CDR3 DNA reads TGTGCCAGCAGGGACAGCAGGAACTATGGCTACACCTTC. It encodes CASRDSRNYGYTF. Full variable domain (rest looked up from reference TRBV9 and TRBJ1-2): DSGVTQTPKHLITATGQRVTLRCSPRSGDLSVYWYQQSLDQGLQFLIQYYNGEERAKGNILERFSAQQFPDLHSELNLSSLELGDSALYFCASRDSRNYGYTFGSGTRLTVV.